This TCR beta chain was captured by sequencing in a study of radiotherapy plus CTLA-4 blockade in lung cancer. CDR3 length: 15 amino acids. Germline V gene lookup returns CDR1 SGHDT and CDR2 YYEEEE. The ends were cut back, 4 bases at V and 1 base at J, with 12 bases in the middle. Data came from immunoSEQ multiplex PCR; TCRdb stores just in-frame clones and leaves some out. The repertoire holds 78,000 or so clones, with around 84% as singletons. Sequenced material: peripheral blood, taken from a patient treated with radiotherapy plus ipilimumab. The sequence came from a human donor with non-small cell lung cancer who had stable disease on radiotherapy plus ipilimumab. The chain carries TRBV5-6 and TRBJ2-1, with D uncertain. CDR3 DNA: TGTGCCAGCAGCGCCCCCCTGTTATCCTACAATGAGCAGTTCTTC. Amino acids: CASSAPLLSYNEQFF.